This record covers a single T cell receptor (beta chain). The antigen remains undetermined. TCRdb re-called the reads through MiXCR, storing one row per CDR3 protein. The sample yields 300,000 to 400,000 distinct CDR3 sequences, under 35% seen once. Trimming cost V 7 bases and J 10 bases; bases outside gene matches: 12. Looked up from germline, CDR1 is DFQATT and CDR2 is SNEGSKA (reference sequence). The CDR3 contains 13 residues. This entry belongs to a study of T cell repertoires in cytomegalovirus infection. Study overall: Signatures in public TCR beta sequences pointed to both CMV infection and matching HLA type.

General observations from the study: What dominated the ex vivo response were HLA-C-restricted CMV-specific TCR beta clonotypes. Summed frequency of shared TCR beta families picked out CMV carriers who also had the relevant HLA.

Sequencing was performed on cultured PBMCs, taken from culture after CMV antigen stimulation. This sequence joins TRBV20-1 and TRBJ1-4, with 7 positions matching TRBD1. The clonotype comes from a human donor in good health (CMV status not recorded). Some clones in this sample may be carry-over from other donors' samples. CDR3 amino acids: CSGEGTASGKLFF. In DNA, the CDR3 is TGCAGTGGTGAAGGGACAGCGAGTGGAAAACTGTTTTTT.